Listed below are T cell receptor beta chains from one sample, sequenced in a study of OX40 agonist ivuxolimab in advanced cancers. The method was immunoSEQ multiplex PCR; TCRdb's version includes in-frame clones alone and lacks a portion of them. The table records 74,000 or so clones, around 85% of them present only once. The sequenced sample was CD4+ or CD8+ T cells sorted from blood, obtained in a trial of the OX40 agonist ivuxolimab. These receptors were obtained from an adult with an advanced solid tumor such as melanoma, head and neck, liver or kidney cancer. The CDR3 runs from the conserved cysteine through the conserved F or W. A D gene is named only where the DNA matches it firmly. Some rows mark clone size as missing; the rest say once, few, many or name a class of expanded clone.

>NA|TRBJ2-2|NA|17|TRBV11-1
CASTFPEGGRNTGELFF
TGTGCCAGCACCTTCCCTGAGGGGGGGAGGAACACCGGGGAGCTGTTTTTT
>NA|TRBJ1-5|TRBD1|15|TRBV4-3
CASSPETGSNQPQHF
TGCGCCAGCAGCCCTGAGACAGGGAGCAATCAGCCCCAGCATTTT
>NA|TRBJ2-1|TRBD2|15|TRBV9
CASSEGTSGNNEQFF
TGTGCCAGCAGCGAAGGGACTAGCGGAAACAATGAGCAGTTCTTC
>NA|TRBJ2-7|TRBD1|15|TRBV5-1
CASSVTGTGSYEQYF
TGCGCCAGCAGCGTAACCGGGACAGGGAGCTACGAGCAGTACTTC
>NA|TRBJ2-1|NA|15|TRBV28
CASSLRVTSYNEQFF
TGTGCCAGCAGTTTAAGGGTTACCTCCTACAATGAGCAGTTCTTC
>NA|TRBJ1-2|NA|16|TRBV6-5
CASSYPLGGKNYGYTF
TGTGCCAGCAGTTACCCCCTTGGGGGGAAGAACTATGGCTACACCTTC
>once|TRBJ2-1|TRBD1|15|TRBV7-3
CASSLRTGGYNEQFF
TGTGCCAGCAGTCTTAGGACAGGAGGCTACAATGAGCAGTTCTTC
>NA|TRBJ1-1|NA|16|TRBV7-2
CASSSGPAKMNTEAFF
TGTGCCAGCAGCTCGGGACCAGCCAAGATGAACACTGAAGCTTTCTTT
>few|TRBJ1-2|NA|14|TRBV19
CASNLPGTHWGYTF
TGTGCCAGCAATCTACCGGGGACACACTGGGGCTACACCTTC
>NA|TRBJ1-2|NA|12|TRBV28
CASQRVDYGYTF
TGTGCCAGCCAGAGGGTAGACTATGGCTACACCTTC
>NA|TRBJ2-5|NA|16|TRBV4-2
CASSQDGRGQQETQYF
TGTGCCAGCAGCCAAGATGGGCGGGGCCAACAAGAGACCCAGTACTTC
>NA|TRBJ1-5|NA|12|TRBV7-2
CASSGRGQPQHF
TGTGCCAGCAGCGGCAGGGGTCAGCCCCAGCATTTT